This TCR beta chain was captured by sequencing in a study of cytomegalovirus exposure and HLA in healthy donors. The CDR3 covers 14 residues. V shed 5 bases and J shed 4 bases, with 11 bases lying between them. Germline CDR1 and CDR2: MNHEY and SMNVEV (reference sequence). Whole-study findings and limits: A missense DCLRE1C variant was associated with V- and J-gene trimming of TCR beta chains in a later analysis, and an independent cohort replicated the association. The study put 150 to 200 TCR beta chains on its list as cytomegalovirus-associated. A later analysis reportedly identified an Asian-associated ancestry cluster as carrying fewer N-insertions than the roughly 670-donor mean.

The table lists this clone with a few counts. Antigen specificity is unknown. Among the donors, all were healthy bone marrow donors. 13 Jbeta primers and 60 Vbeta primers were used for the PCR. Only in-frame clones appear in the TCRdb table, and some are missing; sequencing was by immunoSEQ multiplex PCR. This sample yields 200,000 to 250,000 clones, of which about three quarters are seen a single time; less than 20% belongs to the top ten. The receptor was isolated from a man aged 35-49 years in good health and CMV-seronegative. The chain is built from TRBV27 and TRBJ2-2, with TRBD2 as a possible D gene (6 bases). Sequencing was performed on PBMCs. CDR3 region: CASSPGLITGELFF. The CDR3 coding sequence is TGTGCCAGCAGTCCGGGACTGATCACCGGGGAGCTGTTTTTT.